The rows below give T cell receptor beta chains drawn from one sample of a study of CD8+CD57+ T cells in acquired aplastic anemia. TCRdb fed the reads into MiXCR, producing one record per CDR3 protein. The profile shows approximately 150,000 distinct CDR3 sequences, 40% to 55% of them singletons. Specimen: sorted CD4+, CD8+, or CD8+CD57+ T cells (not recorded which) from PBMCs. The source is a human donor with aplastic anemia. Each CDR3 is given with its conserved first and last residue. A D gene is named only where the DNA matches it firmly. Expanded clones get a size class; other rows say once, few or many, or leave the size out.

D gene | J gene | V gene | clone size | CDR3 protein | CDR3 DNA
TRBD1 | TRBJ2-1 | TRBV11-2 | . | CASSFQRQGFNGQFF | TGTGCCAGCAGCTTTCAGCGACAGGGATTCAATGGGCAGTTCTTC
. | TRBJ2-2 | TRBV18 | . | CASSPLALPNTGELFF | TGTGCCAGCTCACCACTGGCGTTACCAAACACCGGGGAGCTGTTTTTT
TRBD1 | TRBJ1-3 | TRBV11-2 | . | CASSLTGTGGGNTIYF | TGTGCCAGCAGCTTAACCGGGACAGGGGGTGGAAACACCATATATTTT
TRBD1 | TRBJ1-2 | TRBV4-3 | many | CASSQVDREAGGYTF | TGCGCCAGCAGCCAAGTTGACAGGGAGGCCGGGGGCTACACCTTC
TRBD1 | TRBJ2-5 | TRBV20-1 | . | CSARTGTGQETQYF | TGCAGTGCCCGTACCGGGACAGGCCAAGAGACCCAGTACTTC
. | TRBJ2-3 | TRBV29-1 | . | CSVIGTGRGWSDTQYF | TGCAGCGTTATAGGGACGGGAAGGGGATGGTCAGATACGCAGTATTTT
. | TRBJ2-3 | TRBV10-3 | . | CASSTSLTDTQYF | TGTGCCAGCAGCACCTCCCTCACAGATACGCAGTATTTT
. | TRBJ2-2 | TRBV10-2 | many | CASSEEAVFGELFF | TGCGCCAGCAGTGAGGAGGCTGTCTTCGGGGAGCTGTTTTTT
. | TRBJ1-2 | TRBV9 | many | CASSVDLGSIEGYTF | TGTGCCAGCAGCGTAGATTTGGGCTCCATTGAGGGCTACACCTTC
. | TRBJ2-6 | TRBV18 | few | CASSPRANVLTF | TGTGCCAGCTCACCAAGGGCCAACGTCCTGACTTTC
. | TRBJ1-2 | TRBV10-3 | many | CAISLDRPDGYTF | TGTGCCATCAGTTTGGACAGACCTGATGGCTACACCTTC
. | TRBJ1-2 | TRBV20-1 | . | CSARQALQQGYTF | TGCAGTGCTAGGCAGGCCCTCCAGCAGGGCTACACCTTC
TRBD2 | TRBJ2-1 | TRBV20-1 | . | CSARDSGPTSYNEQFF | TGCAGTGCTAGGGATAGCGGGCCTACCTCCTACAATGAGCAGTTCTTC
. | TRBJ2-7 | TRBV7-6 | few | CASSFRDHEQYF | TGTGCCAGCAGCTTCAGGGATCACGAGCAGTACTTC
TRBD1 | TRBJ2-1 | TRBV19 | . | CASSIGQGSYNEQFF | TGTGCCAGTAGTATAGGACAGGGGTCCTACAATGAGCAGTTCTTC
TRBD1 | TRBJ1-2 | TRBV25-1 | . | CASTGTGLRFRGYTF | TGTGCCAGCACTGGGACAGGATTACGATTCCGGGGCTACACCTTC
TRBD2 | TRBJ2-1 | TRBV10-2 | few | CASRAGDSYNEQFF | TGCGCCAGCAGGGCGGGAGACTCCTACAATGAGCAGTTCTTC
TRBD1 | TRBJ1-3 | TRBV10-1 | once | CASSLGQGPVGTMYF | TGCGCCAGCAGTCTCGGACAGGGGCCGGTCGGCACCATGTATTTT
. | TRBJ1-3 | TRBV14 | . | CASSQVSPYSGNAIYF | TGTGCCAGCAGCCAGGTTAGCCCTTACTCTGGAAACGCTATATATTTT
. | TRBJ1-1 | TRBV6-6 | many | CASSYGKAFF | TGTGCCAGCAGTTACGGGAAAGCTTTCTTT
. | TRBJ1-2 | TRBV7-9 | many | CASTDNRGVGHYGYTF | TGTGCCAGCACCGACAATCGGGGGGTGGGGCATTATGGCTACACCTTC
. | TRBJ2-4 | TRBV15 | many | CATSRGLALLAKNIQYF | TGTGCCACCAGCAGAGGCTTAGCACTCCTAGCCAAAAACATTCAGTACTTC
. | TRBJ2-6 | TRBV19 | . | CASSPRRVANVLTF | TGTGCCAGTAGTCCCAGACGAGTGGCCAACGTCCTGACTTTC
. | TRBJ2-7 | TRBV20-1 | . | CSASVGPRAEQYF | TGCAGTGCTAGTGTGGGGCCGCGAGCCGAGCAGTACTTC
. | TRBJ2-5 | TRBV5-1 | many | CASSLVGTQQETQYF | TGCGCCAGCAGCTTGGTTGGGACACAACAAGAGACCCAGTACTTC
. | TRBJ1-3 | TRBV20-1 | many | CSARGQATSGDTIYF | TGCAGTGCTAGAGGGCAGGCAACCTCCGGTGACACCATATATTTT
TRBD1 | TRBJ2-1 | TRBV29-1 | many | CSVYGQAGDNEQSF | TGCAGCGTCTACGGACAGGCTGGGGACAATGAGCAGTCCTTC
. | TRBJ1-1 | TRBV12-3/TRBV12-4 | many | CASSLGGEAEAFF | TGTGCCAGCAGTTTAGGTGGGGAAGCTGAAGCTTTCTTT
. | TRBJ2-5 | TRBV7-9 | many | CASSLGGAGETQYF | TGTGCCAGCAGCTTAGGGGGGGCAGGAGAGACCCAGTACTTC
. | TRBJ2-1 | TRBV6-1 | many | CASSGLGGARNEQFF | TGTGCCAGCAGTGGACTAGGGGGCGCGAGGAATGAGCAGTTCTTC
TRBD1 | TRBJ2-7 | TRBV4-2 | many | CASSQGQGGAEQYF | TGTGCCAGCAGCCAAGGACAGGGCGGTGCCGAGCAGTACTTC
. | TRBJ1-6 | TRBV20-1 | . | CSARAGGSSYNSPLHF | TGCAGTGCCAGAGCCGGGGGCAGCTCCTATAATTCACCCCTCCACTTT
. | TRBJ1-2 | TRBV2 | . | CASQKDLANYGYTF | TGTGCCAGCCAAAAAGATCTAGCTAACTATGGCTACACCTTC
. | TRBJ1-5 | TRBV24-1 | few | CATSDAGNQPQHF | TGTGCCACCAGTGATGCGGGGAATCAGCCCCAGCATTTT
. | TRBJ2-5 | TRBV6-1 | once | CASSELLQTQCF | TGTGCCAGCAGTGAACTTCTGCAGACCCAGTGCTTC
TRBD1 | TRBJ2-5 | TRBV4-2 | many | CASSRWDRDETQYF | TGTGCCAGCAGCCGGTGGGACAGGGATGAGACCCAGTACTTC
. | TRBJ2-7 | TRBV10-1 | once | CASSESSRTEPGSEQYF | TGCGCCAGCAGTGAGTCCAGTCGGACGGAGCCAGGGAGCGAGCAGTACTTC
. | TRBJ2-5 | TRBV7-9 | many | CASSLGQETQYF | TGTGCCAGTTCTTTAGGGCAAGAGACCCAGTACTTC
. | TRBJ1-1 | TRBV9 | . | CASSVGPGMNTEAFF | TGTGCCAGCAGCGTAGGACCGGGGATGAACACTGAAGCTTTCTTT
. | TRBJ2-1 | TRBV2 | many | CASRQGDFLREQFF | TGTGCCAGCAGGCAGGGGGACTTTCTTCGTGAGCAGTTCTTC
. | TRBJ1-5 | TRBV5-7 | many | CASSLYSGNQPQHF | TGTGCCAGCAGCTTGTATTCAGGCAATCAGCCCCAGCATTTT
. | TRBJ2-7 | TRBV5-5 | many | CASSLLGDYEQYF | TGTGCCAGCAGCTTGTTGGGTGACTACGAGCAGTACTTC
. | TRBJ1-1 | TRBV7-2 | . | CASSTGVPEAFF | TGTGCCAGCAGTACCGGGGTCCCTGAAGCTTTCTTT
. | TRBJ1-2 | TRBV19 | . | CASIQRGSYTF | TGTGCCAGTATCCAACGGGGAAGCTACACCTTC